The 32 T cell receptor beta chains below were found in one sample sequenced in a study of metastatic and nonmetastatic thyroid tumors. All patients were untreated before thyroid surgery. TCRdb reassembled clones from the PCR reads with MiXCR. The profile covers roughly 9,700 clones, with 25% to 30% appearing a single time and roughly a fifth taken by the ten largest. Sequencing used tumor tissue. The receptors stem from a female donor with papillary thyroid cancer or a benign thyroid nodule (not recorded which). Some clones in this sample may be carry-over from other donors' samples.

Relative to its sample, this clone is medium-sized (0.01 to 0.1%). V usage is TRBV28 and J usage is TRBJ1-6; D is unresolved. Trimming removed 6 bases from V and 1 base from J, with 10 bases in between. CDR3 size: 15 residues. Per germline, CDR1 MDHEN and CDR2 SYDVKM. The CDR3 region is CASSRSSSYNSPLHF. Written as DNA, the CDR3 is TGTGCCAGCAGCCGCTCCTCGTCCTATAATTCACCCCTCCACTTT.

This sequence joins TRBV7-3 and TRBJ2-3, with D tentatively TRBD2 (5 bases). The CDR3 sequence is 15 residues long. CDR1 is SGHTA and CDR2 is FQGTGA in the germline V gene. Trimming removed 5 bases at V and 0 bases at J, with 12 bases between. The CDR3 bases are TGTGCCAGCAGCCGAAATAGCGTGAGCACAGATACGCAGTATTTT. It is translated as CASSRNSVSTDTQYF.

This clone was detected ten times or more. The chain carries TRBV15 and TRBJ2-1; D assignment may be TRBD1 or TRBD2 (5 bases each). The CDR3 totals 13 residues. Germline assignment: CDR1 LNHNV and CDR2 YYDKDF (reference sequence). Deletions cut 8 bases from V and 2 bases from J, with 10 bases between. CDR3 sequence (DNA): TGTGCCACCGGGACGTCACCCTACAATGAGCAGTTCTTC. It translates to CATGTSPYNEQFF.

With respect to this clone: One junction end disagrees with the germline gene, perhaps due to a read error. The chain joins TRBV11-2 to TRBJ2-1, with 7 bases aligning to TRBD2. Per the germline V gene, CDR1 is SGHAT and CDR2 is FQNNGV. The length of the CDR3 is 16 residues. This CDR3 is CASILDSLAEANEQFF. The CDR3 coding sequence is TGTGCCAGCATCTTAGATTCGCTAGCGGAAGCTAATGAGCAGTTCTTC.

The V gene is TRBV5-1, the J gene TRBJ2-7; D remains unclear. The germline V gene encodes CDR1 SGHRS and CDR2 YFSETQ. CDR3 length: 15 residues. The V and J ends lost 0 bases and 6 bases respectively, with 16 bases between them. The CDR3 bases are TGCGCCAGCAGCTTGGCCCCAGTATCGGATGGCGAGCAGTACTTC. This translates into CASSLAPVSDGEQYF.

This sequence joins TRBV7-2 and TRBJ2-1; 11 nucleotides align to TRBD2. The CDR3 sequence is 15 residues long. V lost 0 bases and J lost 7; bases outside the gene matches: 2. Germline CDR1 SGHTA, CDR2 FQGNSA. CDR3 DNA: TGTGCCAGCAGCTTAGCGGCTAGCGGGAGGAATGAGCAGTTCTTC. Its translation: CASSLAASGRNEQFF.

This clone is classed as medium-sized. The chain joins TRBV12-3 or TRBV12-4 to TRBJ1-6; D possibly corresponds to TRBD1 (6 bases). The CDR3 covers 16 residues. V gave up 3 bases and J gave up 8 bases, with 17 bases separating them. The CDR3 here is CASSFSPTGPDSPLHF. CDR3 bases: TGTGCCAGCAGTTTTTCCCCTACAGGGCCGGATTCACCCCTCCACTTT.

There are many counts of this clone. This rearrangement joins TRBV5-6 to TRBJ2-7, with D unclear. The germline V and J ends were trimmed by 2 bases and 0 bases, with 9 bases remaining between them. Germline lookup yields CDR1 SGHDT and CDR2 YYEEEE. The CDR3 runs to 14 residues. This chain's CDR3 is CASSLAYLSYEQYF. The CDR3 DNA sequence: TGTGCCAGCAGCTTAGCCTACCTCTCCTACGAGCAGTACTTC.

This clone was counted only a few times. The CDR3 nucleotides are TGTGCCAGCAGGGGGGGACAGGGCCTATCGGGAGTGGAGACCCAGTACTTC. It translates to CASRGGQGLSGVETQYF. The V and J genes are TRBV12-3 or TRBV12-4 and TRBJ2-5; 9 nucleotides match TRBD1. This CDR3 comprises 17 residues. The V and J ends lost 6 bases and 5 bases, in that order; junction bases with no gene match: 16.

This clone was counted ten times or more. The chain employs TRBV20-1 and TRBJ2-7; no firm D call. Germline V gene lookup returns CDR1 DFQATT and CDR2 SNEGSKA (reference sequence). The CDR3 runs to 11 residues. The V end was cut by 0 bases, the J end by 11 bases, with 11 bases between. CDR3 bases: TGCAGTGCTAGAGATCATCCTCTAGAGTACTTC. Translated: CSARDHPLEYF.

This sequence joins TRBV28 and TRBJ2-3; a possible D gene is TRBD1 (6 bases). The germline CDR1 and CDR2 sequences are MDHEN and SYDVKM. The CDR3 length is 15 residues. With 7 bases removed from V and 1 base from J, the gap between germline ends came to 15 bases. The CDR3 here is CASKPRDRRTDTQYF. CDR3 sequence (DNA): TGTGCCAGCAAACCCAGAGACAGGCGCACAGATACGCAGTATTTT.

This clone is categorized as medium-sized. The J gene is TRBJ2-3, the V gene TRBV5-1, with 9 bases matching TRBD2. From germline, CDR1 is SGHRS and CDR2 YFSETQ. V shed 4 bases and J 0 bases; nucleotides not matched to a gene: 12. The CDR3 runs to 18 residues. The DNA of the CDR3 is TGCGCCAGCAGCCGAAGGGAACCAGGACTAGCGAGCACAGATACGCAGTATTTT. This encodes CASSRREPGLASTDTQYF.

This chain connects TRBV10-2 to TRBJ2-2, with D perhaps TRBD1 or TRBD2 (5 bases each). The CDR3 extends over 16 amino acids. Germline V lookup: CDR1 WSHSY, CDR2 SAAADI. Trimming pared 3 bases from V and 5 bases from J, leaving 16 bases between. CDR3 sequence reads: CASSDRDRWNTGELFF. The CDR3 DNA sequence: TGCGCCAGCAGTGACCGGGACCGATGGAATACCGGGGAGCTGTTTTTT.

V usage is TRBV24-1 and J usage is TRBJ1-1; D not certain. In germline, CDR1 is KGHDR, CDR2 SFDVKD. CDR3 length equals 11 residues. Trimming left V 7 bases short and J 7 bases short, with 9 bases between. The CDR3 region has the DNA TGTGCCACCAGGTTAGATAATGAAGCTTTCTTT. This gives the protein CATRLDNEAFF.

In this sample, this clone turned up many times. J is TRBJ1-5 and V is TRBV5-6; D call uncertain. The CDR3 extends over 12 amino acids. V lost 4 bases and J 7 bases, leaving 9 bases between the germline ends. The germline CDR1 and CDR2 sequences are SGHDT and YYEEEE. The CDR3 nucleotides are TGTGCCAGCAGCACTCAAGGCCAGCCCCAGCATTTT. Its translation: CASSTQGQPQHF.

The gene calls are TRBV18 and TRBJ1-5; no firm D call. The germline V gene has CDR1 KGHSH and CDR2 LQKENI. V was cut by 0 bases and J by 1 base, with 10 bases left in between. This CDR3 is 16 amino acids long. The CDR3 region is CASSPPGQRSNQPQHF. As DNA, the CDR3 is TGTGCCAGCTCACCACCCGGTCAGAGAAGCAATCAGCCCCAGCATTTT. The variable domain in full, completed from reference TRBV18 and TRBJ1-5, reads NAGVMQNPRHLVRRRGQEARLRCSPMKGHSHVYWYRQLPEEGLKFMVYLQKENIIDESGMPKERFSAEFPKEGPSILRIQQVVRGDSAAYFCASSPPGQRSNQPQHFGDGTRLSIL.

Sample share makes this clone medium-sized. The V gene is TRBV5-6, the J gene TRBJ2-7; TRBD1 agrees at 8 bases. This CDR3 is 15 amino acids long. The V gene end was trimmed by 5 bases and the J gene end by 3 bases; junction bases not matched to a gene: 10. The germline gives CDR1 SGHDT, CDR2 YYEEEE. Here the CDR3 reads CASSHIQGANYEQYF. The CDR3 nucleotides read TGTGCCAGCAGTCATATCCAGGGGGCGAACTACGAGCAGTACTTC.

This clone was seen a few times. This chain connects TRBV12-3 or TRBV12-4 to TRBJ2-7, with TRBD1 matching 7 bases. CDR3 length equals 12 residues. After removal of 7 bases from V and 4 bases from J, the junction contained 4 bases not matched to a gene. CDR3 DNA sequence: TGTGCCAGCACCCAGGGGGTATACGAGCAGTACTTC. Translated: CASTQGVYEQYF.

This clone appeared many times. The rearrangement joins TRBV7-9 to TRBJ2-1; 13 bases align to TRBD2. The J segment lost 0 bases and the V segment lost 5 bases, leaving 4 bases of the junction unmatched. Germline loops: CDR1 SEHNR, CDR2 FQNEAQ (reference sequence). CDR3 size: 17 residues. The chain's CDR3 is CASSPRLAGGSYNEQFF. In DNA, the CDR3 is TGTGCCAGCAGCCCCCGACTAGCGGGAGGCTCCTACAATGAGCAGTTCTTC. Full variable domain (missing parts from reference TRBV7-9 and TRBJ2-1): DTGVSQNPRHKITKRGQNVTFRCDPISEHNRLYWYRQTLGQGPEFLTYFQNEAQLEKSRLLSDRFSAERPKGSFSTLEIQRTEQGDSAMYLCASSPRLAGGSYNEQFFGPGTRLTVL.

The J gene is TRBJ2-2, the V gene TRBV11-1, with 9 nucleotides matching TRBD1. Germline V gives CDR1 SGHAT, CDR2 FQDESV (reference sequence). The CDR3 loop spans 16 amino acids. Trimming at V came to 5 bases and at J to 1 base, leaving 5 bases not matched to a gene. The CDR3 loop is CASSPDRGLNTGELFF. The CDR3 coding sequence is TGTGCCAGCAGCCCGGACAGGGGCTTGAACACCGGGGAGCTGTTTTTT.

The V call is TRBV3-1, the J call TRBJ2-7; D not certain. CDR1 and CDR2 (germline): LGHDT, YNNKEL (reference sequence). The CDR3 sequence is 14 residues long. Deletions cut 1 base from V and 2 bases from J, with 9 bases between. CDR3 loop: CASSQGQKAYEQYF. The CDR3 DNA sequence: TGTGCCAGCAGCCAAGGGCAGAAGGCCTACGAGCAGTACTTC.

The chain combines TRBV5-1 with TRBJ2-5, with a possible D match to TRBD2 (5 bases). The CDR3 loop spans 14 amino acids. V gave up 5 bases and J gave up 1 base, with 12 bases separating them. Germline V CDR1 and CDR2: SGHRS, YFSETQ. This CDR3 is CASRRTGLQETQYF. The DNA for the CDR3 is TGCGCCAGCAGACGGACTGGCCTCCAAGAGACCCAGTACTTC.

In this sample, this clone turned up a few times. The chain uses TRBV12-3 or TRBV12-4 and TRBJ2-7; D gene unclear. CDR3 size: 12 residues. The V end was cut by 6 bases, the J end by 6 bases, with 12 bases between. CDR3 coding DNA: TGTGCCAGCAGCCGCATAGTCTCCGAGCAGTACTTC. Protein: CASSRIVSEQYF.

The chain employs TRBV5-1 and TRBJ2-2; 8 bases line up with TRBD2. The V gene's germline CDR1 is SGHRS and CDR2 YFSETQ. The CDR3 contains 19 residues. With 4 bases clipped from V and 6 bases from J, the junction kept 20 bases outside the gene matches. DNA of the CDR3: TGCGCCAGCAGCGGGGCGGGAGGCCTAACTCCCTCTGGGGCCGGGGAGCTGTTTTTT. Protein product: CASSGAGGLTPSGAGELFF.

The V call is TRBV3-1, the J call TRBJ1-1, with D possibly matching TRBD1 (6 bases). The CDR3 loop spans 14 amino acids. In germline, CDR1 is LGHDT, CDR2 YNNKEL (reference sequence). V dropped 0 bases and J dropped 1 base, with 6 bases sitting between them. The CDR3, as DNA: TGTGCCAGCAGCCAAGAAGGGGGGAACACTGAAGCTTTCTTT. Protein sequence: CASSQEGGNTEAFF.

Concerning this clone: The junction shows a germline mismatch at one end, possibly a read error. This chain's CDR3 is CASIYSWSETQYF. In DNA, the CDR3 is TGTGCCAGCATTTACTCTTGGTCAGAGACCCAGTACTTC. The chain employs TRBV6-5 and TRBJ2-5; D is ambiguous. CDR1 and CDR2 from the germline V gene are MNHEY and SVGAGI. The CDR3 runs 13 residues.

This chain joins TRBV12-3 or TRBV12-4 and TRBJ2-7; D might be TRBD1 (5 bases). The V and J ends lost 5 bases and 3 bases respectively, with 8 bases between them. The CDR3 consists of 12 residues. The CDR3 sequence is CASSGDSYEQYF. CDR3 nucleotides: TGTGCCAGCAGTGGAGACAGCTACGAGCAGTACTTC.

The genes are TRBV18 and TRBJ2-1; TRBD2 agrees at 7 bases. The CDR3 extends over 13 amino acids. With V trimmed by 2 bases and J by 16 bases, 11 bases remained unmatched. Germline CDR1 and CDR2: KGHSH and LQKENI. This CDR3 is CASSPGLRDYEFF. As DNA, the CDR3 is TGTGCCAGCTCACCAGGGCTTCGGGACTATGAATTCTTC.

By share, this clone counts as medium-sized. V gene TRBV6-1 combines with J gene TRBJ2-2, with unresolved D. V lost 6 bases and J lost 0, with 8 bases in between. CDR1 and CDR2 (germline): MNHNS, SASEGT. This CDR3 is 14 amino acids long. This chain's CDR3 is CASSQDANTGELFF. The CDR3 region has the DNA TGTGCCAGCAGCCAGGACGCGAACACCGGGGAGCTGTTTTTT.

The J gene is TRBJ2-7, the V gene TRBV20-1; 10 nucleotides align to TRBD2. The trim removed 3 bases at V and 4 bases at J, leaving 6 bases unmatched. The CDR3 contains 14 residues. Germline V gene sequence: CDR1 DFQATT, CDR2 SNEGSKA (reference sequence). CDR3 nucleotides: TGCAGTGCTAGGGGTGGGACTAGCGAGTACGAGCAGTACTTC. This sequence encodes CSARGGTSEYEQYF.

This clone was picked up a small number of times. A junction end diverges from the germline sequence, so it may reflect a read error. The genes are TRBV27 and TRBJ2-7; perhaps TRBD1 as D (5 bases). The V gene's germline CDR1 is MNHEY and CDR2 SMNVEV (reference sequence). The CDR3 totals 13 residues. CDR3 nucleotide sequence: TGTGCCAGCAGTTTGACAGACTCCTACGATCAGTACTTC. Its translation is CASSLTDSYDQYF.

This clone was seen only a few times. The rearrangement links TRBV19 to TRBJ2-1; 14 bases align to TRBD2. After removal of 4 bases from V and 13 bases from J, the junction contained 3 bases not matched to a gene. Germline values: CDR1 LNHDA, CDR2 SQIVND (reference sequence). This CDR3 region has 13 residues. CDR3 protein: CASSTGTSGSQFF. In DNA form, the CDR3 reads TGTGCCAGTAGTACCGGGACTAGCGGGAGCCAGTTCTTC.